A single sample gave rise to the 29 T cell receptor beta chains below, sequenced in a study of CD8+ T cells in alopecia areata. Cells that came from pooled cutaneous lymph nodes were sorted using CD4, CD8alpha, NKG2D, NKG2ACE and other markers. Isolated RNA was reverse transcribed into cDNA used as the sequencing template. The method was immunoSEQ multiplex PCR; TCRdb's version includes in-frame clones alone and lacks a portion of them. Singletons are absent from the sample, which has under 20,000 clones. The sequencing sample was made of CD8+ T cells sorted from a lymph node. These TCRs come from a C3H/HeJ mouse with alopecia areata. The strain is characterized by the MHC haplotype H2-k.

This clone was detected only a few times. At residue 12, the TCRdb amino acid sequence and the translated nucleotide sequence differ, so the protein here is the DNA translation. The genes are named according to mouse. Here the CDR3 reads CTCSGTGTYNSPLYF. The part of the CDR3 DNA that was read is TGCACCTGCAGTGGGACAGGGACCTATAATTCGCCC. The chain is built from TRBV1 and TRBJ1-6; TRBD1 agrees at 8 bases. The CDR3 extends 3 residues past the end of the read, so its final part is completed from the germline J gene. TRBJ1-6 counts as an open reading frame of uncertain function. The length of the CDR3 is 15 residues. V lost 4 bases, J lost 2 bases, and 1 base stayed unmatched. Germline CDR1 reads NSQYPW; CDR2 reads LRSPGD (reference sequence).

This clone occurred a few times. A far larger clone is one base from this, pointing to a likely read error. Here the gene names and germline are mouse. The read ends 4 residues before the CDR3 terminus; that terminus is restored from the germline J gene. The sample contains more than one DNA sequence encoding this CDR3. V gene TRBV13-2 combines with J gene TRBJ1-2, with a possible D match to TRBD1 (6 bases). CDR1 is NNHNN and CDR2 is SYGAGS in the germline V gene (reference sequence). This CDR3 spans 14 amino acids. The CDR3 DNA, read in part, is TGTGCCAGCGGTGATGCCCTGGGGGGGCGC. Translation: CASGDALGGR. The whole CDR3 is CASGDALGGRDYTF.

This clone was recorded at least ten times. Gene names are the mouse ones. The read falls 4 residues short of the CDR3 end, and the missing part is taken from the germline J gene. The V call is TRBV13-3, the J call TRBJ2-5; 9 bases fit TRBD2. This CDR3 comprises 14 residues. Per the germline V gene, CDR1 is NNHDY and CDR2 is SYVADS. The CDR3 spells CASRDWGREDTQYF. CDR3 bases read: TGTGCCAGCAGGGACTGGGGAAGGGAAGAC.

As to this clone: Gene names are mouse gene names. The CDR3 end falls 4 residues outside the read, so it is completed with the germline J gene. The identical CDR3 is also encoded by other nucleotide sequences in the sample. The gene calls are TRBV13-2 and TRBJ2-1; TRBD1 agrees at 8 bases. There are 13 residues in the CDR3. Germline values: CDR1 NNHNN, CDR2 SYGAGS (reference sequence). The sequenced CDR3 bases are TGTGCCAGCGGTGATGCAGGGGGCGCT. It yields the protein CASGDAGGA. The whole CDR3 sequence reads CASGDAGGAEQFF.

This clone was recorded at least ten times. Gene names refer to mouse genes. From the germline J gene comes the end of the CDR3, since the read stops 4 residues before it. V is TRBV16 and J is TRBJ1-1; D gene unclear. Germline loops: CDR1 SGHSA, CDR2 FRNQAP. The ends were cut back, 3 bases at V and 0 bases at J, with 5 bases in the middle. The CDR3 loop spans 13 amino acids. Here the CDR3 reads CASSFQTNTEVFF. The CDR3 DNA, read in part, is TGTGCAAGCAGCTTTCAAACAAACACA.

This clone is labeled as medium-sized. The germline and genes are mouse ones. The observed sequence ends 4 residues before the CDR3 terminus, with the missing tail filled in from the germline J gene. This sequence joins TRBV5 and TRBJ2-1; 9 bases line up with TRBD2. Germline CDR1 reads LGHNA; CDR2 reads YNLKQL (reference sequence). The CDR3 is 16 amino acids. V lost 2 bases to trimming and J lost 3 bases; unmatched junction nucleotides: 5. The CDR3 protein is CASSQKGDWVYAEQFF. The sequenced part of the CDR3 DNA is TGTGCCAGCAGCCAAAAGGGGGACTGGGTCTATGCT.

This clone was found a few times. TCRdb's protein sequence differs at residue 13 from the translated DNA; the protein presented here follows the DNA. The germline and genes are mouse ones. The CDR3 bases that were read are TGTGCCAGCGGTGTGGGGACAGGGGACTATAATTCGCCC. Its translation: CASGVGTGDYNSP. The CDR3, in full, reads CASGVGTGDYNSPLYF. The chain carries TRBV13-2 and TRBJ1-6; 10 positions match TRBD1. The CDR3 end lies 3 residues beyond the end of the read and is filled in from the germline J gene. TRBJ1-6 is an ORF; its function is uncertain. CDR1 NNHNN and CDR2 SYGAGS come from the germline V gene (reference sequence). J was trimmed by 3 bases and V by 3 bases; bases with no gene match: 3. The CDR3 has 16 residues.

For this clone: The genes and germline here are from mouse. The read stops 4 residues short of the end of the CDR3; the missing end is completed from the germline J gene. This rearrangement joins TRBV4 to TRBJ1-4; 9 nucleotides align to TRBD1. The CDR3 is 17 residues long. Per the germline V gene, CDR1 is LGHDT and CDR2 is YNNKQL (reference sequence). V lost 5 bases, J lost 0 bases, and 7 bases stayed unmatched. This CDR3 reads CASSALTGGISNERLFF. The sequenced CDR3 bases are TGTGCCAGCAGCGCCCTGACAGGGGGGATTTCCAACGAA.

This clone was seen a handful of times. Gene names are mouse gene names. The read halts 4 residues ahead of the CDR3 end, with the missing end drawn from the germline J gene. This sequence joins TRBV1 and TRBJ2-2; possible D gene TRBD1, 5 bases. With 3 bases removed from V and 4 bases from J, the gap between germline ends came to 15 bases. CDR1 NSQYPW and CDR2 LRSPGD come from the germline V gene (reference sequence). The CDR3 extends over 16 amino acids. The covered CDR3 bases are TGCACCTGCAGTGCTCTACCAGGGAGGGGCACCGGG. Translation: CTCSALPGRGTG. The CDR3 in its entirety is CTCSALPGRGTGQLYF. The complete variable domain, with remaining parts taken from reference TRBV1 and TRBJ2-2, reads VTLLEQNPRWRLVPRGQAVNLRCILKNSQYPWMSWYQQDLQKQLQWLFTLRSPGDKEVKSLPGADYLATRVTDTELRLQVANMSQGRTLYCTCSALPGRGTGQLYFGEGSKLTVL.

The table lists this clone with a few counts. The listed genes are named as in mouse. The sequence runs out 4 residues before the end of the CDR3; the remainder is reconstructed from the germline J gene. This chain uses TRBV19 with TRBJ2-1; D perhaps matches TRBD2 (7 bases). CDR1 and CDR2 from the germline V gene are FNHDT and SITEND (reference sequence). CDR3 length: 16 amino acids. The germline V and J ends were trimmed by 0 bases and 0 bases, with 10 bases remaining between them. The CDR3 is CASSIGGGRNYAEQFF. Partial CDR3 DNA: TGTGCCAGCAGTATAGGTGGGGGGCGTAACTATGCT.

Of note for this clone: Genes and germline are mouse. The read ends 4 residues before the CDR3 terminus; that terminus is restored from the germline J gene. This chain joins TRBV13-1 and TRBJ2-1, with D maybe TRBD1 (6 bases). The CDR3 extends over 14 amino acids. The V gene's germline CDR1 is NSHNY and CDR2 SYGAGN. V lost 2 bases to trimming and J lost 5 bases, with 11 bases between them. Here the CDR3 reads CASSDRDKNAEQFF. The sequenced part of the CDR3 DNA is TGTGCCAGCAGTGACCGGGACAAAAATGCT.

This clone has just a few counts. Germline and genes here are mouse. CDR3: CASSSDWESQNTLYF. The part of the CDR3 DNA that was read is TGTGCCAGCAGTTCCGACTGGGAGAGTCAAAAC. V gene TRBV19 combines with J gene TRBJ2-4, with TRBD2 matching over 7 bases. The CDR3 end falls 4 residues outside the read, so it is completed with the germline J gene. Unmatched junction bases numbered 5, after V lost 4 bases and J lost 0 bases. The CDR3 runs 15 residues. Germline loops: CDR1 FNHDT, CDR2 SITEND (reference sequence).

This clone was detected ten times or more. Each gene name is a mouse one. The DNA ends 4 residues before the CDR3 does, and the rest of the CDR3 is filled in from the germline J gene. The chain carries TRBV1 and TRBJ2-1, with 9 bases identical to TRBD1. This CDR3 contains 13 residues. Germline V gives CDR1 NSQYPW, CDR2 LRSPGD (reference sequence). The CDR3 DNA, read in part, is TGCACCTGCAGACAGGGGGCGAAGGCT. Residues: CTCRQGAKA. The complete CDR3 sequence is CTCRQGAKAEQFF.

Regarding this clone: Here the gene names and germline are mouse. The read gets to within 4 residues of the CDR3 end, and the germline J gene fills in the rest. The chain joins TRBV14 to TRBJ1-1; 7 nucleotides line up with TRBD1. V was pared by 4 bases and J by 3 bases, with 6 bases of the junction left unmatched. The CDR3 consists of 14 residues. CDR1 and CDR2 (germline): SGHDT, FRDEAV. The chain's CDR3 is CASSQTGRDTEVFF. The CDR3 DNA, read in part, is TGTGCCAGCAGTCAGACAGGGAGGGACACA.

This clone was seen only a few times. Mouse germline and gene names are used. Coverage ceases 4 residues before the CDR3 finishes, and the germline J gene fills in the end. The chain uses TRBV5 and TRBJ1-4, with no clear D. Trimming cost V 6 bases and J 0 bases, with 11 bases left between them. Germline V CDR1 and CDR2: LGHNA, YNLKQL (reference sequence). The CDR3 spans 15 residues. CDR3 in amino acids: CASSLDTFSNERLFF. Partial CDR3 DNA: TGTGCCAGCAGTCTCGACACCTTTTCCAACGAA.

This clone has ten or more counts. Genes and germline come from the mouse. Sequencing ends 4 residues short of the CDR3 end; the germline J gene provides the rest. The chain couples TRBV13-3 to TRBJ2-3; D might be TRBD1 (6 bases). Germline V CDR1 and CDR2: NNHDY, SYVADS. Trimming removed 0 bases at V and 0 bases at J, with 11 bases between. The CDR3 loop spans 16 amino acids. CDR3 bases read: TGTGCCAGCAGTGATGCGCCAGGGGCTAGTGCAGAA. Amino acid sequence: CASSDAPGASAE. The CDR3, in full, reads CASSDAPGASAETLYF.

This clone came up a few times. Gene names and germline match the mouse. With the read ending 4 residues before the CDR3 end, the germline J gene is used to fill in that end. V usage is TRBV31 and J usage is TRBJ2-5; D is possibly TRBD1 (5 bases). This CDR3 region has 14 residues. Trimming cost V 0 bases and J 0 bases, with 7 bases left between them. Germline-derived CDR1 and CDR2 are GKSSPN and SITVG. The CDR3 loop is CAWSLGVNQDTQYF. CDR3 bases read: TGTGCCTGGAGTCTAGGGGTTAACCAAGAC.

As to this clone: Gene names and germline match the mouse. The read terminates 4 residues before the CDR3 end, so the remaining end is supplied by the germline J gene. The chain uses TRBV13-3 and TRBJ1-4; 9 bases line up with TRBD1. Trimming removed 5 bases from V and 0 bases from J; junction bases left unmatched: 8. The germline V gene encodes CDR1 NNHDY and CDR2 SYVADS. This CDR3 comprises 17 residues. The sequenced part of the CDR3 DNA is TGTGCCAGCAGCCTCCGGGACAGGGAAATTTCCAACGAA. Translated, it gives CASSLRDREISNE. The entire CDR3 is CASSLRDREISNERLFF.

In this sample, this clone turned up a few times. The gene names here belong to mouse. The read ends 4 residues early relative to the CDR3; the germline J gene fills the gap. The V call is TRBV16, the J call TRBJ1-2; possibly TRBD1 for D (6 bases). The CDR3 consists of 16 residues. Looked up from germline, CDR1 is SGHSA and CDR2 is FRNQAP. The CDR3 DNA, read in part, is TGTGCAAGCAGCTCAGCCCGGGACTGGGGGGGCGTC. Translating it yields CASSSARDWGGV. The entire CDR3 sequence reads CASSSARDWGGVDYTF.

As to this clone: Gene names are the mouse ones. The sequence runs out 4 residues before the end of the CDR3; the remainder is reconstructed from the germline J gene. V usage is TRBV1 and J usage is TRBJ1-1, with D maybe TRBD1 (5 bases). The V end lost 1 base, the J end lost 0 bases, and 9 bases lay between the germline ends. This CDR3 comprises 15 residues. Germline CDR1 and CDR2: NSQYPW and LRSPGD (reference sequence). The CDR3 bases that were read are TGCACCTGCAGTGCAGTCTGGACAACAAACACA. It specifies CTCSAVWTTNT. The whole CDR3 protein reads CTCSAVWTTNTEVFF.

A word on this clone: Genes and germline are mouse. The read terminates 4 residues ahead of where the CDR3 ends, so the germline J gene completes it. The chain recombines TRBV1 with TRBJ1-1, with TRBD1 matching 10 bases. Germline loops: CDR1 NSQYPW, CDR2 LRSPGD (reference sequence). This CDR3 has 14 residues. CDR3 protein: CTCSADGTGEEVFF. CDR3 bases read: TGCACCTGCAGTGCAGATGGGACAGGGGAA. Drawing the rest from reference TRBV1 and TRBJ1-1, the complete variable domain is VTLLEQNPRWRLVPRGQAVNLRCILKNSQYPWMSWYQQDLQKQLQWLFTLRSPGDKEVKSLPGADYLATRVTDTELRLQVANMSQGRTLYCTCSADGTGEEVFFGKGTRLTVV.

This clone was counted a few times. The germline and genes are mouse ones. The read terminates 4 residues ahead of where the CDR3 ends, so the germline J gene completes it. This chain links TRBV1 with TRBJ2-4; tentatively, D is TRBD2 (7 bases). Germline V CDR1 and CDR2: NSQYPW, LRSPGD (reference sequence). The CDR3 is made up of 15 amino acids. V was pared by 3 bases and J by 0 bases, with 10 bases between. Incomplete CDR3 DNA: TGCACCTGCAGTGCTTGGGGGGCGAGTCAAAAC. Translating it yields CTCSAWGASQN. The entire CDR3 sequence reads CTCSAWGASQNTLYF.

This clone has at least ten counts. Gene names refer to mouse genes. The read terminates 4 residues before the CDR3 end, so the remaining end is supplied by the germline J gene. The chain employs TRBV13-3 and TRBJ2-7; a weak D match, TRBD2 (6 bases). From germline, CDR1 is NNHDY and CDR2 SYVADS. The CDR3 is made up of 14 amino acids. V shed 3 bases and J shed 2 bases, with 12 bases lying between them. CDR3 loop: CASSVPTGPYEQYF. The DNA read from the CDR3 is TGTGCCAGCAGTGTCCCGACTGGCCCCTAT.

This clone was counted ten times or more. Genes and germline are mouse. The CDR3 end falls 4 residues outside the read, so it is completed with the germline J gene. The chain couples TRBV13-3 to TRBJ2-5; D is undetermined. Germline CDR1 and CDR2: NNHDY and SYVADS. CDR3 size: 12 residues. The DNA read from the CDR3 is TGTGCCAGCAGTGATGAGGGAGAC. Protein product: CASSDEGD. The full CDR3 reads CASSDEGDTQYF.

This clone has only a few counts. Genes and germline are mouse. The sequenced fragment ends 4 residues before the CDR3 boundary, so the rest is inferred from the germline J gene. The V and J genes are TRBV13-3 and TRBJ2-4; TRBD1 matches at 8 bases. This CDR3 contains 16 residues. The trim removed 2 bases at V and 2 bases at J, leaving 7 bases unmatched. Germline CDR1 NNHDY, CDR2 SYVADS. The CDR3 protein is CASSDRGRGFQNTLYF. The sequenced part of the CDR3 DNA is TGTGCCAGCAGTGACAGGGGGCGCGGGTTTCAAAAC.

This clone was observed many times. The genes are named according to mouse. The read ends 4 residues early relative to the CDR3; the germline J gene fills the gap. The chain recombines TRBV1 with TRBJ2-1, with TRBD1 matching 7 bases. In germline, CDR1 is NSQYPW, CDR2 LRSPGD (reference sequence). This CDR3 has 16 amino acids. After removal of 0 bases from V and 3 bases from J, the junction contained 5 bases not matched to a gene. CDR3: CTCSADPTGAYAEQFF. The CDR3 bases that were read are TGCACCTGCAGTGCAGATCCAACAGGGGCCTATGCT.

This clone has a count of ten or more. Gene names are mouse gene names. Incomplete CDR3 DNA: TGTGCCAGCAGTGCGAGGACAAGGAGCTCCTAT. Its translation: CASSARTRSSY. In full, the CDR3 reads CASSARTRSSYEQYF. The V gene is TRBV13-3, the J gene TRBJ2-7, with D tentatively TRBD1 (5 bases). The CDR3 end lies 4 residues beyond the end of the read and is filled in from the germline J gene. The CDR3 loop spans 15 amino acids. CDR1 and CDR2 (germline): NNHDY, SYVADS. Trimming cost V 3 bases and J 0 bases, with 13 bases left between them.

This clone was seen only a few times. Gene names and germline match the mouse. The missing CDR3 end, 4 residues past where the read stops, is filled in from the germline J gene. The rearrangement uses TRBV16 and TRBJ2-7; 10 bases line up with TRBD1. This CDR3 is built from 14 residues. Germline CDR1 reads SGHSA; CDR2 reads FRNQAP. The CDR3 DNA, read in part, is TGTGCAAGCAGCTTACCGGGACAGGGGTAT. Encoded protein: CASSLPGQGY. The full CDR3 protein is CASSLPGQGYEQYF.

This clone has ten or more counts. The protein given in TCRdb and the translation of the DNA differ at residue 12, and the sequence presented here derives from the DNA. Mouse gene names apply. The read is 3 residues too short to cover the CDR3 end, so that end is filled in from the germline J gene. V gene TRBV14 combines with J gene TRBJ1-3, with a tentative D call TRBD1 (5 bases). The CDR3 runs 15 residues. V dropped 4 bases and J dropped 0 bases, with 11 bases sitting between them. Germline CDR1 and CDR2: SGHDT and FRDEAV. Incomplete CDR3 DNA: TGTGCCAGCAGTCCCGGACAATATTCTGGAAATACG. Amino acid sequence: CASSPGQYSGNT. The full CDR3 reads CASSPGQYSGNTLYF.